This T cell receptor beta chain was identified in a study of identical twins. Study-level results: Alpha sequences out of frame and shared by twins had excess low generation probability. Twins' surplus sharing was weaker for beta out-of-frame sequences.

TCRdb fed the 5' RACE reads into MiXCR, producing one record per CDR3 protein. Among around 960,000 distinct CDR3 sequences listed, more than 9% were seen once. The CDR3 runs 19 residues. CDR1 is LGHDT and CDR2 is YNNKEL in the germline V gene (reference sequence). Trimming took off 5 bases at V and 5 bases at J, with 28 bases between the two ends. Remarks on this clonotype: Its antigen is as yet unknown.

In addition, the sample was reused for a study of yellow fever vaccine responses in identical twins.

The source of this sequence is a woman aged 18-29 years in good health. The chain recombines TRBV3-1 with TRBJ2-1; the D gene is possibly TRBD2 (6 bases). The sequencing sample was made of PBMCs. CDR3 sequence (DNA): TGTGCCAGCAGCAAAAGGGGACCGGGACCAGGCAGCGGGCACAATGAGCAGTTCTTC. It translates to CASSKRGPGPGSGHNEQFF.